A single sample gave rise to the 15 T cell receptor beta chains below, sequenced in a study of regulatory T cells in long-lasting Graves disease. As to time point: newly diagnosed GD, antithyroid drugs for less than 3 months. The authors made the TCR library using RNA they extracted from PBMCs. HTBI primers from iRepertoire and Arm-PCR of CDR3 regions yielded the TCR beta libraries. TCRdb itself ran the multiplex PCR reads through MiXCR, one entry per CDR3 protein. The table includes some 500,000 distinct CDR3 sequences, about 16% detected once. These data were likewise used in another study, on T cells in Graves' hyperthyroidism and ophthalmopathy.

Sample: peripheral blood mononuclear cells (PBMCs), taken at new diagnosis, from a patient treated with antithyroid drugs. The receptors were gathered from a woman aged 35-60 years with Graves disease.

The chain joins TRBV11-2 to TRBJ2-7; D possibly corresponds to TRBD1 (6 bases). Deletions cut 5 bases from V and 12 bases from J, with 20 bases between. This CDR3 is 13 amino acids long. Germline CDR1 is SGHAT and CDR2 is FQNNGV. The CDR3 sequence is CASSLGARQDLYF. Here the CDR3 DNA reads TGTGCCAGCAGCCTAGGGGCCCGACAGGATCTGTACTTC. Full variable domain (outside the CDR3, taken from reference TRBV11-2 and TRBJ2-7): EAGVAQSPRYKIIEKRQSVAFWCNPISGHATLYWYQQILGQGPKLLIQFQNNGVVDDSQLPKDRFSAERLKGVDSTLKIQPAKLEDSAVYLCASSLGARQDLYFGPGTRLTVT.

This clonotype was recorded a few times. The J gene is TRBJ1-2, the V gene TRBV9; D is uncertain. Between the trimmed V and J ends, which lost 0 bases and 4 bases, there was a span of 16 bases. CDR1 and CDR2 from the germline V gene are SGDLS and YYNGEE. The CDR3 runs to 16 residues. CDR3 protein: CASSVEGRLSGYGYTF. CDR3 coding DNA: TGTGCCAGCAGCGTAGAAGGGCGGCTATCAGGCTATGGCTACACCTTC.

The rearrangement uses TRBV5-6 and TRBJ2-4, with D possibly matching TRBD2 (6 bases). Trimming shortened V by 4 bases and J by 1 base, and 18 bases separated the two germline ends. The CDR3 runs to 17 residues. CDR1 and CDR2 (germline): SGHDT, YYEEEE. In DNA, the CDR3 is TGTGCCAGCAGCGGCCACGGGGGTGGGGAGGCCAAAAACATTCAGTACTTC. As protein: CASSGHGGGEAKNIQYF.

This chain joins TRBV5-1 and TRBJ2-3; TRBD2 is a possible D gene (6 bases). V gave up 5 bases and J gave up 5 bases, with 12 bases separating them. The CDR3 length is 13 residues. CDR1 is SGHRS, CDR2 YFSETQ, per germline. The DNA for the CDR3 is TGCGCCAGCAGGATGTTTAGCGGAGATACGCAGTATTTT. Amino acids: CASRMFSGDTQYF. Variable domain in full (rest from reference TRBV5-1 and TRBJ2-3): KAGVTQTPRYLIKTRGQQVTLSCSPISGHRSVSWYQQTPGQGLQFLFEYFSETQRNKGNFPGRFSGRQFSNSRSEMNVSTLELGDSALYLCASRMFSGDTQYFGPGTRLTVL.

The V call is TRBV6-2 or TRBV6-3, the J call TRBJ2-6; possibly TRBD1 for D (6 bases). The CDR3 consists of 17 residues. V lost 0 bases, J lost 2 bases, and 11 bases lay in between. CDR1 MNHEY and CDR2 SVGEGT come from the germline V gene. This chain's CDR3 is CASSYSSGAPGANVLTF. CDR3 DNA: TGTGCCAGCAGTTACTCTTCAGGGGCTCCTGGGGCCAACGTCCTGACTTTC.

The chain is built from TRBV19 and TRBJ1-2; the match to TRBD1 covers 8 bases. Germline V gives CDR1 LNHDA, CDR2 SQIVND (reference sequence). The CDR3 is 13 residues long. After removal of 9 bases from V and 4 bases from J, the junction contained 7 bases not matched to a gene. This CDR3 is CASTDRGPYGYTF. The CDR3 DNA follows: TGTGCCAGCACAGACAGGGGACCCTATGGCTACACCTTC.

This clonotype was detected ten times or more. This chain links TRBV12-3 or TRBV12-4 with TRBJ2-5; D is possibly TRBD2 (6 bases). CDR3 length equals 14 residues. Trimming took off 3 bases at V and 1 base at J, with 9 bases between the two ends. In nucleotides, the CDR3 is TGTGCCAGCAGTTTGGCGGGGAGCCAAGAGACCCAGTACTTC. It translates to CASSLAGSQETQYF.

The chain joins TRBV2 to TRBJ1-2; D perhaps matches TRBD1 (5 bases). CDR1 and CDR2 (germline): SNHLY, FYNNEI. V gave up 7 bases and J gave up 0 bases, with 15 bases separating them. There are 15 residues in the CDR3. CDR3 loop: CASTTQGPANYGYTF. The DNA of the CDR3 is TGTGCCAGCACAACGCAGGGCCCAGCTAACTATGGCTACACCTTC.

This clonotype was seen ten or more times. The genes are TRBV5-1 and TRBJ2-7; 7 bases map to TRBD1. V shed 4 bases and J 2 bases; nucleotides not matched to a gene: 6. The V gene's germline CDR1 is SGHRS and CDR2 YFSETQ. The CDR3 runs to 14 residues. CDR3 bases: TGCGCCAGCAGCCCCACAGGACAGGCCTACGAGCAGTACTTC. Its translation: CASSPTGQAYEQYF.

This clonotype has ten or more counts. V usage is TRBV2 and J usage is TRBJ2-3, with D possibly matching TRBD1 (8 bases). Germline V lookup: CDR1 SNHLY, CDR2 FYNNEI. The V gene lost 6 bases and the J gene lost 0 bases, with 16 bases spanning the gap. The CDR3 runs 16 residues. The CDR3 loop is CASSLLQGGSTDTQYF. The CDR3 DNA reads TGTGCCAGCAGCCTATTACAGGGGGGGAGCACAGATACGCAGTATTTT. The complete variable domain, with remaining parts taken from reference TRBV2 and TRBJ2-3, reads EPEVTQTPSHQVTQMGQEVILRCVPISNHLYFYWYRQILGQKVEFLVSFYNNEISEKSEIFDDQFSVERPDGSNFTLKIRSTKLEDSAMYFCASSLLQGGSTDTQYFGPGTRLTVL.

A word on this clonotype: This may stem from a read error, because a much larger clone lies one nucleotide away. This chain uses TRBV6-2 or TRBV6-3 with TRBJ2-7; TRBD1 matches 9 bases. Germline V gene lookup returns CDR1 MNHEY and CDR2 SVGEGT. The CDR3 has 15 amino acids. With 4 bases clipped from V and 7 bases from J, the junction kept 11 bases outside the gene matches. The chain's CDR3 is CASSSGTGYYNEQYF. CDR3 nucleotides: TGTGCCAGCAGTTCCGGGACAGGGTACTACAATGAGCAGTACTTC.

This clonotype was recorded at least ten times. The V and J genes are TRBV2 and TRBJ1-1, with 12 bases fitting TRBD1. Germline CDR1 reads SNHLY; CDR2 reads FYNNEI. V lost 7 bases and J lost 5; bases outside the gene matches: 11. The CDR3 is made up of 16 amino acids. The CDR3 is CASIRGGTGGVTEAFF. CDR3 DNA: TGTGCCAGCATCCGAGGGGGGACAGGGGGCGTAACTGAAGCTTTCTTT.

This clonotype was counted ten times or more. The chain combines TRBV7-9 with TRBJ1-2; unclear D gene. The germline V gene encodes CDR1 SEHNR and CDR2 FQNEAQ (reference sequence). V gave up 5 bases and J gave up 2 bases, with 9 bases separating them. The CDR3 has 13 amino acids. DNA for the CDR3: TGTGCCAGCAGCCTCCTTTCAAACTATGGCTACACCTTC. This sequence encodes CASSLLSNYGYTF.

This clonotype was seen at least ten times. The chain links TRBV5-1 to TRBJ1-1, with D possibly TRBD1 on 5 matching bases. Between the trimmed V and J ends, which lost 3 bases and 3 bases, there was a span of 9 bases. CDR3 length equals 13 residues. CDR1 and CDR2 (germline): SGHRS, YFSETQ. CDR3 protein: CASSWSRDTEAFF. DNA for the CDR3: TGCGCCAGCAGCTGGAGCAGGGACACTGAAGCTTTCTTT. Full variable domain (outside the CDR3, taken from reference TRBV5-1 and TRBJ1-1): KAGVTQTPRYLIKTRGQQVTLSCSPISGHRSVSWYQQTPGQGLQFLFEYFSETQRNKGNFPGRFSGRQFSNSRSEMNVSTLELGDSALYLCASSWSRDTEAFFGQGTRLTVV.

This clonotype was observed a few times. This chain links TRBV20-1 with TRBJ2-3; no reliable D call. With 6 bases removed from V and 6 bases from J, the gap between germline ends came to 13 bases. CDR1 and CDR2 from the germline V gene are DFQATT and SNEGSKA (reference sequence). The CDR3 runs 12 residues. The CDR3 is CSASYLTDTQYF. CDR3 sequence (DNA): TGCAGTGCATCCTACCTCACCGATACGCAGTATTTT.